This TCR beta chain was profiled in a study of blood T cells in healthy people across ages. With regard to this clonotype: Its antigen is undetermined.

Overall study results and limits: Naive CD4+ cells and diversity were both higher in long-lived donors than in aged donors.

Looked up from germline, CDR1 is SEHNR and CDR2 is FQNEAQ (reference sequence). This CDR3 is built from 15 residues. The ends were cut back, 3 bases at V and 3 bases at J, with 12 bases in the middle. Next came a second PCR, run for about 6 to 12 cycles, which used a sample-barcoded 5' primer along with a J-beta primer mix. TCRdb called the 5' RACE reads again in MiXCR, with one record for every CDR3 protein. This table holds about 730,000 distinct CDR3 sequences, roughly two fifths found once. The J gene is TRBJ2-1, the V gene TRBV7-9; either TRBD1 or TRBD2 may supply D (5 bases each). Sequences were obtained from blood. The source of this sequence is a woman aged 55-75 years in good health. The CDR3 nucleotides read TGTGCCAGCAGCTTGACGGGGACCCACTACAATGAGCAGTTCTTC. Residues: CASSLTGTHYNEQFF.